The present T cell receptor beta chain was sequenced within a study of cytomegalovirus exposure and HLA in healthy donors. Vbeta (60) and Jbeta (13) primers were used in the PCR. TCRdb's table, derived via immunoSEQ multiplex PCR, lists solely in-frame clones and lacks some. The table lists 150,000 to 200,000 clones, almost 80% of them singletons, with 0.95% to 1.5% in the top ten. V was clipped by 0 bases and J by 7 bases, with 9 bases between them. CDR1 and CDR2 from the germline V gene are MDHEN and SYDVKM. This CDR3 region has 13 residues. This receptor was taken from a woman in her 50s in good health and CMV-seronegative. The rearrangement joins TRBV28 to TRBJ1-2, with a tentative D call TRBD1 (6 bases). Sequenced input: PBMCs. CDR3 sequence reads: CASSLWGAGGYTF. The CDR3, as DNA: TGTGCCAGCAGTTTATGGGGGGCGGGTGGCTACACCTTC.